This T cell receptor beta chain is drawn from a study of shared clonotypes between healthy human individuals. Sequencing was performed with immunoSEQ multiplex PCR; in TCRdb, only in-frame clones are kept and a portion is missing. The data contain roughly 2 million clones, 85% to 95% of them singletons. Naive CD8 populations comprised CD45RO-negative cells positively selected for CCR7, excluding terminally differentiated effector memory CD45RA+ cells. Trimming removed 5 bases from V and 2 bases from J, with 15 bases in between. The CDR3 is 15 amino acids. The germline V gene has CDR1 SEHNR and CDR2 FQNEAQ (reference sequence).

The sequenced material came from naive CD8+ T cells sorted from blood. This chain links TRBV7-9 with TRBJ1-2; the D gene is possibly TRBD1 (5 bases). The clonotype was recovered from a man aged 18 to 30 in good health. CDR3 amino acids: CASSPEGTTNYGYTF. DNA for the CDR3: TGTGCCAGCAGCCCGGAAGGGACTACGAACTATGGCTACACCTTC.